Below, one T cell receptor (beta chain) is given with its context. The target antigen is unknown. TCRdb independently ran MiXCR on the RT-PCR reads; one entry per CDR3 protein. Altogether 450,000 to 600,000 distinct CDR3 sequences are present, under 9% being singletons, with the ten largest covering under 15%. The data were obtained in a study of response to subunit inactivated influenza vaccine. Germline loops: CDR1 SGHAT, CDR2 FQNNGV. The CDR3 length is 20 residues. Germline trimming cut 6 bases from V and 4 bases from J; bases unmatched to any gene: 19. Study-wide results and limits: Researchers suggested that each seasonal influenza vaccination recruits few new T cells.

The source material was PBMCs from blood, sampled 23 months after vaccination. The TCR was taken from a man aged 50 to 69 who received an inactivated influenza vaccine. The chain couples TRBV11-2 to TRBJ2-2, with 11 bases lining up with TRBD1. Here the CDR3 DNA reads TGTGCCAGCAGGCATCGCCGGGACAGGGGGTTAAGAACGAGCACCGGGGAGCTGTTTTTT. Translation gives CASRHRRDRGLRTSTGELFF. The full variable domain, its missing parts supplied by reference TRBV11-2 and TRBJ2-2, is EAGVAQSPRYKIIEKRQSVAFWCNPISGHATLYWYQQILGQGPKLLIQFQNNGVVDDSQLPKDRFSAERLKGVDSTLKIQPAKLEDSAVYLCASRHRRDRGLRTSTGELFFGEGSRLTVL.